The T cell receptor (beta chain) under discussion was sequenced for a study of blood T cell repertoires in COVID-19. In the source study's methods: Amplification of reference gene primers was used by the study to estimate nucleated cell counts. Assay: immunoSEQ multiplex PCR; the TCRdb copy retains only in-frame clones and omits some. That table is the source of V, J and clone size, and D and trimming were worked out from the DNA. The data contain approximately 36,000 clones, about nine tenths of them singletons. The sample comprised peripheral blood. The receptor was isolated from a man in his 60s with acute or convalescent COVID-19.

DNA of the CDR3: TGCGCCAGCAGCACTGGCGATAGGGGGCCAGAGACCCAGTACTTC. This encodes CASSTGDRGPETQYF. The chain employs TRBV5-1 and TRBJ2-5; 7 nucleotides line up with TRBD1. The CDR3 spans 15 residues. The germline gives CDR1 SGHRS, CDR2 YFSETQ. After removal of 4 bases from V and 4 bases from J, the junction contained 10 bases not matched to a gene.